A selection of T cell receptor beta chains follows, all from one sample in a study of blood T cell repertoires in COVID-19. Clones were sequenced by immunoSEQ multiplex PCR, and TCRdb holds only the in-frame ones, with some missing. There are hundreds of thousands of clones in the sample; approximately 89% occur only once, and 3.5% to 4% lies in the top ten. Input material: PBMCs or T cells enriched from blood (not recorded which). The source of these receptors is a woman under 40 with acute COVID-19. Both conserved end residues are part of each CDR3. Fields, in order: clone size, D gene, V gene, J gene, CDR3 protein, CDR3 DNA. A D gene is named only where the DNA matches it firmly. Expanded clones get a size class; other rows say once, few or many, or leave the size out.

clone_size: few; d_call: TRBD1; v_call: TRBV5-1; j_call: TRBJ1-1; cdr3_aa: CASIPGGYGEAFF; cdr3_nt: TGCGCCAGCATCCCAGGGGGCTATGGTGAAGCTTTCTTT
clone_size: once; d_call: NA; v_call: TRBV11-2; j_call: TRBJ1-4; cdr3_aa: CASSSGGATNEKLFF; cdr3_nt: TGTGCCAGCAGCTCGGGGGGTGCAACTAATGAAAAACTGTTTTTT
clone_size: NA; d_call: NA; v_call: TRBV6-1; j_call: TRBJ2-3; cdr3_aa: CASSEWGGIGTDTQYF; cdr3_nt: TGTGCCAGCAGTGAATGGGGCGGTATAGGCACAGATACGCAGTATTTT
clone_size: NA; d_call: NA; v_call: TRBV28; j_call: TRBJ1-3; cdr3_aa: CASTVGPISGNTIYF; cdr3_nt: TGTGCCAGCACCGTGGGGCCTATCTCTGGAAACACCATATATTTT
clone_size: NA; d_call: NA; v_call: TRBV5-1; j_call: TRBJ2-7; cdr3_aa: CASSLRGQGGANEQYF; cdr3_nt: TGCGCCAGCAGCTTGAGAGGTCAGGGAGGCGCCAACGAGCAGTACTTC
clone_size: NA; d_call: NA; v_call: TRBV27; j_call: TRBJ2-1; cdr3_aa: CASSLDSYNEQFF; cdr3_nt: TGTGCCAGCAGCCTGGACAGTTACAATGAGCAGTTCTTC
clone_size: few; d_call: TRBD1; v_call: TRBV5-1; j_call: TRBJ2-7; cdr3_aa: CASSFRDRNSYEQYF; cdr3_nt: TGCGCCAGCAGCTTCCGGGACAGAAACTCCTACGAGCAGTACTTC
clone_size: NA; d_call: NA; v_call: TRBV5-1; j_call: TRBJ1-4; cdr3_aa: CASSYQGIYEKLFF; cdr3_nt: TGCGCCAGCAGCTATCAGGGAATCTATGAAAAACTGTTTTTT
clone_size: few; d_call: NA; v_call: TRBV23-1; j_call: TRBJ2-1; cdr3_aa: CASSQSDRPGDEQFF; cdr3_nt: TGCGCCAGCAGTCAATCCGACAGGCCCGGCGATGAGCAGTTCTTC
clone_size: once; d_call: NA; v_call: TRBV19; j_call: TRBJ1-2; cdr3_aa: CASITAGTKRGGYTF; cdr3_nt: TGTGCCAGTATTACGGCCGGGACAAAACGAGGAGGCTACACCTTC
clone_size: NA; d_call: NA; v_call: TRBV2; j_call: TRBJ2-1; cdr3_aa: CASFGEGTLYNEQFF; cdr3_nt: TGTGCCAGCTTTGGGGAGGGGACACTTTACAATGAGCAGTTCTTC
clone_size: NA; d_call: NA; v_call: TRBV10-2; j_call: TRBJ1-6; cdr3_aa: CASSGGDRPTLHF; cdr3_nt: TGCGCCAGCAGTGGCGGGGATAGACCCACCCTCCACTTT
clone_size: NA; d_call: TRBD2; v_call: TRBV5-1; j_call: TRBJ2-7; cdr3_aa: CASSLSRGGAGEQYF; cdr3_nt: TGCGCCAGCAGCTTGTCCCGCGGGGGGGCCGGGGAGCAGTACTTC
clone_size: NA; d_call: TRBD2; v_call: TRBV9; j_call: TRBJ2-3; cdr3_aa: CASSVASGGTSSTDTQYF; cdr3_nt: TGTGCCAGCAGCGTAGCCAGCGGGGGAACATCTAGCACAGATACGCAGTATTTT
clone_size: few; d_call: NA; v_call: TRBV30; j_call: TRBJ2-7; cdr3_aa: CAWKDKKNYEQYF; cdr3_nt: TGTGCCTGGAAGGACAAGAAGAACTACGAGCAGTACTTC
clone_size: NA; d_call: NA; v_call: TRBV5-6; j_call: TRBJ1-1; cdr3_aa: CASSSGSGTEAFF; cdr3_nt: TGTGCCAGCTCGTCCGGGTCGGGCACTGAAGCTTTCTTT
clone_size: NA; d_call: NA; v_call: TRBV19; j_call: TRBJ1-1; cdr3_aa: CASSLSVNTEAFF; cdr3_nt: TGTGCCAGTAGTTTAAGCGTGAACACTGAAGCTTTCTTT
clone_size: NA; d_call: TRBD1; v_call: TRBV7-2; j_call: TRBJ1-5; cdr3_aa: CASSLAGTGGSYSNQPQHF; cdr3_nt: TGTGCCAGCAGCTTAGCGGGGACAGGGGGATCTTATAGCAATCAGCCCCAGCATTTT
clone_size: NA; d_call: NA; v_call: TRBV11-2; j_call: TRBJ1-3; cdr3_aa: CASSFLPAGPSGNTIYF; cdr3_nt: TGTGCCAGCAGCTTTCTCCCGGCGGGACCCTCTGGAAACACCATATATTTT
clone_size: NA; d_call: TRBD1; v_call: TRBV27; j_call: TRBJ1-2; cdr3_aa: CASRTGSTWAYGYTF; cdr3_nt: TGTGCCAGTCGGACAGGTTCTACGTGGGCCTATGGCTACACCTTC
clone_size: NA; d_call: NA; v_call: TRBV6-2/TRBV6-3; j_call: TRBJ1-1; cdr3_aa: CASSSDFRGTEAFF; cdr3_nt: NA
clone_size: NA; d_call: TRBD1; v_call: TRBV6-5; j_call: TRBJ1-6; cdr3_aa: CASSRDRVNSPLHF; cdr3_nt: TGTGCCAGCAGCCGGGACAGGGTGAATTCACCCCTCCACTTT
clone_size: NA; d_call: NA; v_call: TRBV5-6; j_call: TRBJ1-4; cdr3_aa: CASSLRFGTNEKLFF; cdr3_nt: TGTGCCAGCAGCTTGCGGTTCGGGACTAATGAAAAACTGTTTTTT
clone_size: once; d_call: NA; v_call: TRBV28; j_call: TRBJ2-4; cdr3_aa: CASSDMGIQYF; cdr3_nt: TGTGCCAGCAGTGACATGGGCATTCAGTACTTC
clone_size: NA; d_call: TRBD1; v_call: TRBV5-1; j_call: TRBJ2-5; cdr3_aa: CASSFGQGQGGETQYF; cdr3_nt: TGCGCCAGCAGCTTCGGACAGGGGCAGGGTGGGGAGACCCAGTACTTC
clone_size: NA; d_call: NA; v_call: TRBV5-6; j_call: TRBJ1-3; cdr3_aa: CASSFGAGDPGNTIYF; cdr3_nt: TGTGCCAGCAGCTTTGGGGCGGGGGACCCAGGAAACACCATATATTTT
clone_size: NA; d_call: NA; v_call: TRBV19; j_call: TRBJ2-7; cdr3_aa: CASSISGGGQSYEQYF; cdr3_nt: TGTGCCAGTAGTATTTCGGGCGGGGGACAATCCTACGAGCAGTACTTC
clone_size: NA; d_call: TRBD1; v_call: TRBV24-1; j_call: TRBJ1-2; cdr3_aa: CATGDRPPNYGYTF; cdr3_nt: TGTGCCACCGGGGACAGGCCGCCTAACTATGGCTACACCTTC
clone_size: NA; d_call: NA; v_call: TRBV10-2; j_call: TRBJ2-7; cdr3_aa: CATRTVYEQYF; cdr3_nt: TGCGCCACCCGGACAGTCTACGAGCAGTACTTC
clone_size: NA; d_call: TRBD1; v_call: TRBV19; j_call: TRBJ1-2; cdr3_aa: CASSILTGGHGYTF; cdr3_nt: TGTGCCAGTAGTATTCTGACAGGGGGCCATGGCTACACCTTC
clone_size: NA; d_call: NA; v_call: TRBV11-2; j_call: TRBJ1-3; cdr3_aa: CASSLPSGNTIYF; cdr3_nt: TGTGCCAGCAGCCTGCCAAGCGGAAACACCATATATTTT
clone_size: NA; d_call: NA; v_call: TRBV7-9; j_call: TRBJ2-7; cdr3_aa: CASSLGAGDEQYF; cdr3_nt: TGTGCCAGCAGCTTAGGAGCAGGGGACGAGCAGTACTTC
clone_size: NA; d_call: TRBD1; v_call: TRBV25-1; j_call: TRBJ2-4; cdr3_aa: CASSGDRANIQYF; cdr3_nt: TGTGCCAGCAGTGGGGACAGGGCAAACATTCAGTACTTC
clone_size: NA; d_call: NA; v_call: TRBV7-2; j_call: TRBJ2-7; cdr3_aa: CASSLGGGYEQYF; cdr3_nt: TGTGCCAGCAGCTTAGGTGGGGGGTACGAGCAGTACTTC
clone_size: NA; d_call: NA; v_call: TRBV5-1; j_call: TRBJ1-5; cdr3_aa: CASSLDGGGDQPQHF; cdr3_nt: TGCGCCAGCAGCTTGGATGGGGGAGGGGATCAGCCCCAGCATTTT
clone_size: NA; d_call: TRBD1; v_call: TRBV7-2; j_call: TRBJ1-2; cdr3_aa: CASSLDRGLYGYTF; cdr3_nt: TGTGCCAGCAGCTTAGACAGGGGCCTCTATGGCTACACCTTC
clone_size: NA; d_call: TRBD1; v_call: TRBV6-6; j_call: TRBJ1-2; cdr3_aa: CASSPYRTGFYGYTF; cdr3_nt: TGTGCCAGCAGTCCATATAGGACAGGATTCTATGGCTACACCTTC
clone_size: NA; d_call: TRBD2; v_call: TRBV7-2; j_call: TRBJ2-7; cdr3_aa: CASSLASVAGPYEQYF; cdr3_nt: TGTGCCAGCAGCTTAGCTTCGGTAGCGGGGCCTTACGAGCAGTACTTC
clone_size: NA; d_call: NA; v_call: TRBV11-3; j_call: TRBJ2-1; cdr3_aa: CASSYGSVEEQFF; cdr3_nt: TGTGCCAGCAGCTACGGGAGCGTGGAGGAGCAGTTCTTC
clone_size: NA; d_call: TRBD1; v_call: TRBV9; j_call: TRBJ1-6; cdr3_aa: CASSPPSRTGLAPLHF; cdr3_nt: TGTGCCAGCAGCCCCCCCTCCCGGACAGGGCTGGCACCCCTCCACTTT
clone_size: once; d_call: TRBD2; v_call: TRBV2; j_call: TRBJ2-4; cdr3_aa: CASRGTSGYNIQYF; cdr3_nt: TGTGCCAGCAGGGGGACTAGCGGGTACAACATTCAGTACTTC
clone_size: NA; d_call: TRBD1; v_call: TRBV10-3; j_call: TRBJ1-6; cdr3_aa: CATRTGDNSPLHF; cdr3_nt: TGTGCCACCCGGACAGGGGATAATTCACCCCTCCACTTT
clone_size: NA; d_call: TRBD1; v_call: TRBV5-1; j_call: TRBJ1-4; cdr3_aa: CASRTQGGEKLFF; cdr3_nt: TGCGCCAGCAGAACTCAGGGGGGTGAAAAACTGTTTTTT
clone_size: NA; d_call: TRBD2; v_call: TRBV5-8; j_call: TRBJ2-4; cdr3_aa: CASTPSGASGAKNIQYF; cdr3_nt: TGTGCCAGCACCCCTAGCGGGGCCTCCGGTGCCAAAAACATTCAGTACTTC
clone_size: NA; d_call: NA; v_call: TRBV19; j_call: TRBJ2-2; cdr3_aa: CASSMAGSSGELFF; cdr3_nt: TGTGCCAGTAGTATGGCGGGTAGTAGCGGGGAGCTGTTTTTT
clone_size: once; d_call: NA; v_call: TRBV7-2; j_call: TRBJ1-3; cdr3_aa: CASSLVGAGTSSGNTIYF; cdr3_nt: TGTGCCAGCAGCTTAGTGGGGGCGGGTACCTCCTCTGGAAACACCATATATTTT
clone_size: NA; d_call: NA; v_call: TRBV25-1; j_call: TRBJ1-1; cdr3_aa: CASLSRSNTEAFF; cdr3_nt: TGTGCCAGCCTATCCCGATCGAACACTGAAGCTTTCTTT
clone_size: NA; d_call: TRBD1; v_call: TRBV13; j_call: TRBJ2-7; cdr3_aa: CASSRTGVSYEQYF; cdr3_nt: TGTGCCAGCAGCCGGACAGGGGTAAGTTACGAGCAGTACTTC
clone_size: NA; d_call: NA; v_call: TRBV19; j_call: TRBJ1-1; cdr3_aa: CASSMGLEAFF; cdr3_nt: TGTGCCAGTAGTATGGGGCTTGAAGCTTTCTTT
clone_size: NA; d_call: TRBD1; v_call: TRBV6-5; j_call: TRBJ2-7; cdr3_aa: CASAGTGGLEQYF; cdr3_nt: TGTGCCAGTGCCGGGACAGGGGGCCTTGAGCAGTACTTC
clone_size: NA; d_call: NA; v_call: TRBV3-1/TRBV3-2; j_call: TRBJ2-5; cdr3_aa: CASSQETGLRQETQYF; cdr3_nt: TGTGCCAGCAGCCAAGAGACGGGACTCAGACAAGAGACCCAGTACTTC